Below, 26 T cell receptor beta chains from the same sample are listed, as sequenced in a study of spatial heterogeneity in lung cancer. The time point: sample taken at primary tumor resection. No cells were sorted before sequencing. The whole RNA sequenced was extracted from tumor, nontumor lung or frozen PBMC. TCRdb used MiXCR to reprocess the 5' RACE reads, holding one entry per CDR3 protein. Among about 48,000 distinct CDR3 sequences listed, over 4.5% were seen once. The source was PBMCs, collected at surgery. Receptors originate from a male donor with early-stage non-small cell lung cancer.

This clonotype has at least ten counts. The chain has TRBV27 and TRBJ1-5; D ambiguous. Between the trimmed V and J ends, which lost 3 bases and 6 bases, there was a span of 12 bases. The CDR3 has 14 amino acids. Germline V gene lookup returns CDR1 MNHEY and CDR2 SMNVEV (reference sequence). CDR3 bases: TGTGCCAGCAGTTTTATGGAGGGAAGTCAGCCCCAGCATTTT. Amino acids: CASSFMEGSQPQHF.

The sample holds many counts of this clonotype. The chain joins TRBV7-3 to TRBJ2-1, with D maybe TRBD2 (6 bases). V dropped 1 base and J dropped 8 bases, with 12 bases sitting between them. Looked up from germline, CDR1 is SGHTA and CDR2 is FQGTGA. This CDR3 contains 14 residues. This chain's CDR3 is CASSLNGRSDEQFF. DNA for the CDR3: TGTGCCAGCAGCTTAAACGGGAGAAGCGATGAGCAGTTCTTC.

The table lists this clonotype with many counts. The chain links TRBV20-1 to TRBJ2-2; TRBD2 aligns across 16 bases. Germline CDR1 reads DFQATT; CDR2 reads SNEGSKA (reference sequence). V dropped 8 bases and J dropped 5; count of bases not matched to a gene: 8. CDR3 length equals 16 residues. CDR3 nucleotides: TGCAGTTCCCCGGGACTAGCGGGAGGGCTGACCGGGGAGCTGTTTTTT. Protein sequence: CSSPGLAGGLTGELFF.

This clonotype appeared many times. Here the CDR3 reads CATAKSGASYEQYF. The CDR3 nucleotides are TGTGCCACCGCGAAGAGCGGGGCCTCCTACGAGCAGTACTTC. This rearrangement joins TRBV24-1 to TRBJ2-7; the match to TRBD2 covers 7 bases. Germline trimming cut 9 bases from V and 0 bases from J; bases unmatched to any gene: 7. Germline loops: CDR1 KGHDR, CDR2 SFDVKD. This CDR3 is built from 14 residues.

Many counts were recorded for this clonotype. The chain uses TRBV5-1 and TRBJ2-1; 9 nucleotides align to TRBD2. Germline V CDR1 and CDR2: SGHRS, YFSETQ. The V segment lost 3 bases and the J segment 7 bases; nucleotides outside the gene matches: 11. CDR3 size: 16 residues. The CDR3 sequence is CASSSQVAGVSNEQFF. The CDR3 DNA reads TGCGCCAGCAGCTCCCAGGTAGCGGGAGTATCAAATGAGCAGTTCTTC.

This clonotype was counted only a few times. CDR3 in DNA: TGTGCCAGCAGCTTCGACAGCTATCAGCCCCAGCATTTT. Translating gives CASSFDSYQPQHF. This chain uses TRBV5-5 with TRBJ1-5; weak D call: TRBD1 (5 bases). V was cut by 2 bases and J by 5 bases, with 8 bases left in between. CDR1 is SGHKS and CDR2 is YYEKEE in the germline V gene (reference sequence). This CDR3 comprises 13 residues.

Turning to this clonotype: A much more abundant neighbour one base away suggests this may be a read error. CDR3 in amino acids: CGSSPRTDLDGYTF. Here the CDR3 DNA reads TGTGGCAGCAGTCCCCGGACCGATCTCGATGGCTACACCTTC. V usage is TRBV12-3 or TRBV12-4 and J usage is TRBJ1-2; D is ambiguous. The CDR3 contains 14 residues.

This clonotype was seen a few times. The chain employs TRBV20-1 and TRBJ2-3; the match to TRBD2 covers 11 bases. This CDR3 has 14 amino acids. In germline, CDR1 is DFQATT, CDR2 SNEGSKA (reference sequence). Losses at the gene ends were 6 bases for V and 4 bases for J; bases not matched to a gene: 6. The CDR3 DNA reads as TGCAGTGCGGGGACTAGCGGAAGGGCAGATACGCAGTATTTT. Encoded protein: CSAGTSGRADTQYF.

This clonotype was seen ten or more times. The chain carries TRBV7-2 and TRBJ2-1, with D unresolved. V lost 8 bases, J lost 8 bases, and 13 bases lay in between. In germline, CDR1 is SGHTA, CDR2 FQGNSA. CDR3 length: 12 amino acids. The CDR3, as DNA: TGTGCCAGCCGTAGGGCAAGTGATGAGCAGTTCTTC. It translates to CASRRASDEQFF.

This clonotype was seen many times. V gene TRBV20-1 combines with J gene TRBJ2-7, with unresolved D. Germline CDR1 reads DFQATT; CDR2 reads SNEGSKA (reference sequence). The germline V and J ends were trimmed by 5 bases and 2 bases, with 7 bases remaining between them. The CDR3 runs to 11 residues. The DNA of the CDR3 is TGCAGTGCTTACGGACCCTACGAGCAGTACTTC. Translated: CSAYGPYEQYF.

The table lists this clonotype with many counts. The V call is TRBV4-1, the J call TRBJ2-3; the D gene could be TRBD1 or TRBD2 (5 bases each). V shed 0 bases and J shed 7 bases, with 14 bases lying between them. CDR3 length: 15 residues. CDR1 and CDR2 (germline): MGHRA, YSYEKL. CDR3 nucleotide sequence: TGCGCCAGCAGCCAAGATTTCAAGGGACGGTATACGCAGTATTTT. This gives the protein CASSQDFKGRYTQYF.

Ten or more counts support this clonotype. The CDR3 DNA follows: TGCAGTGCTAGAGAGGGCAGCCTTGAAGCTTTCTTT. Translating it yields CSAREGSLEAFF. This chain joins TRBV20-1 and TRBJ1-1; unclear D gene. The CDR3 totals 12 residues. Germline CDR1 DFQATT, CDR2 SNEGSKA (reference sequence). Trimming pared 0 bases from V and 7 bases from J, leaving 9 bases between.

In its sample, this clonotype was seen many times. The rearrangement uses TRBV6-5 and TRBJ2-1; TRBD2 aligns across 12 bases. The length of the CDR3 is 17 residues. V was pared by 0 bases and J by 2 bases, with 2 bases of the junction left unmatched. The germline V gene encodes CDR1 MNHEY and CDR2 SVGAGI. The CDR3 DNA reads TGTGCCAGCAGTTACTCAGCTAGCGGGAGGGCCTACAATGAGCAGTTCTTC. Encoded protein: CASSYSASGRAYNEQFF.

This clonotype was detected many times. V usage is TRBV3-1 and J usage is TRBJ2-1; TRBD2 aligns across 12 bases. The CDR3 consists of 14 residues. Germline CDR1 LGHDT, CDR2 YNNKEL (reference sequence). Unmatched junction bases numbered 1, after V lost 5 bases and J lost 5 bases. CDR3 protein: CASSWTSGDNEQFF. The CDR3 bases are TGTGCCAGCAGCTGGACTAGCGGGGACAATGAGCAGTTCTTC.

This clonotype came up a few times. The rearrangement joins TRBV14 to TRBJ2-1; either TRBD1 or TRBD2 may supply D (5 bases each). V lost 3 bases to trimming and J lost 6 bases, with 18 bases between them. Germline V lookup: CDR1 SGHDN, CDR2 FVKESK. The CDR3 is 16 residues long. This chain's CDR3 is CASSQAWLGASNEQFF. CDR3 in DNA: TGTGCCAGCAGCCAGGCCTGGCTCGGGGCCTCCAATGAGCAGTTCTTC.

This clonotype showed up many times. The chain has TRBV10-3 and TRBJ2-7; a possible D gene is TRBD1 (6 bases). Trimming removed 6 bases from V and 2 bases from J, with 8 bases in between. CDR3 length equals 12 residues. CDR1 and CDR2 from the germline V gene are ENHRY and SYGVKD. The CDR3 coding sequence is TGTGCCATCAGAGGACAGACCTACGAGCAGTACTTC. Translation gives CAIRGQTYEQYF.

The chain links TRBV19 to TRBJ2-1; D call uncertain. Germline CDR1 LNHDA, CDR2 SQIVND (reference sequence). The V and J ends lost 1 base and 3 bases respectively, with 4 bases between them. The CDR3 covers 13 residues. CDR3 protein: CASSIGLYNEQFF. CDR3 sequence (DNA): TGTGCCAGTAGTATAGGACTCTACAATGAGCAGTTCTTC.

There are many counts of this clonotype. The chain has TRBV6-5 and TRBJ2-5; maybe TRBD2 (5 bases). The V gene's germline CDR1 is MNHEY and CDR2 SVGAGI. The CDR3 spans 13 residues. Trimming left V 4 bases short and J 1 base short, with 7 bases between. The CDR3 DNA is TGTGCCAGCAGTTCGAGGGCCCAAGAGACCCAGTACTTC. Its translation: CASSSRAQETQYF.

This clonotype was detected many times. The V and J genes are TRBV29-1 and TRBJ2-1, with 10 bases identical to TRBD2. V was clipped by 5 bases and J by 4 bases; unmatched bases: 5. Germline CDR1 is SQVTM and CDR2 is ANQGSEA. The CDR3 covers 14 residues. CDR3: CSVPGLARYNEQFF. CDR3 bases: TGCAGCGTTCCGGGACTAGCGCGTTACAATGAGCAGTTCTTC.

This clonotype came up many times. This chain uses TRBV30 with TRBJ2-1; 10 nucleotides agree with TRBD2. The CDR3 sequence is 13 residues long. The ends lost 5 bases at V and 2 bases at J; junction bases unmatched: 0. Looked up from germline, CDR1 is GTSNPN and CDR2 is SVGIG (reference sequence). CDR3 in amino acids: CAWGLAAYNEQFF. The CDR3 DNA follows: TGTGCCTGGGGACTAGCGGCCTACAATGAGCAGTTCTTC.

This clonotype was picked up many times. The chain has TRBV7-2 and TRBJ2-3; 8 bases are shared with TRBD1. The CDR3 totals 15 residues. The germline CDR1 and CDR2 sequences are SGHTA and FQGNSA. V dropped 1 base and J dropped 4; count of bases not matched to a gene: 4. The DNA of the CDR3 is TGTGCCAGCAGCTTAGGACAGGGGAACGCAGATACGCAGTATTTT. It yields the protein CASSLGQGNADTQYF.

This clonotype was picked up many times. The gene calls are TRBV7-9 and TRBJ2-5; D not resolved. Germline V lookup: CDR1 SEHNR, CDR2 FQNEAQ (reference sequence). Trimming shortened V by 11 bases and J by 1 base, and 8 bases separated the two germline ends. The CDR3 spans 11 residues. The CDR3 reads CASGVQETQYF. The CDR3 DNA reads as TGTGCCTCGGGCGTCCAAGAGACCCAGTACTTC.

Ten or more counts support this clonotype. V and J are TRBV7-9 and TRBJ1-6; D is unclear. V dropped 1 base and J dropped 12 bases, with 10 bases sitting between them. In germline, CDR1 is SEHNR, CDR2 FQNEAQ (reference sequence). This CDR3 spans 13 amino acids. The CDR3 coding sequence is TGTGCCAGCAGCTTAGACGGGAGCCGACCCCTCCACTTT. It encodes CASSLDGSRPLHF.

There are many counts of this clonotype. The chain recombines TRBV7-9 with TRBJ2-3; D unresolved. V was shortened by 3 bases and J by 2 bases, with 9 bases between the two germline ends. The CDR3 length is 14 residues. The germline gives CDR1 SEHNR, CDR2 FQNEAQ (reference sequence). The CDR3 DNA follows: TGTGCCAGCAGCTTTTCACAGCACACAGATACGCAGTATTTT. Translation: CASSFSQHTDTQYF.

J is TRBJ1-5 and V is TRBV5-1, with unresolved D. V was cut by 1 base and J by 1 base, with 9 bases left in between. Looked up from germline, CDR1 is SGHRS and CDR2 is YFSETQ. The CDR3 is 15 amino acids. CDR3 amino acids: CASSLSGGSNQPQHF. The CDR3 region has the DNA TGCGCCAGCAGCTTGTCAGGAGGAAGCAATCAGCCCCAGCATTTT.

This clonotype was counted at least ten times. The chain carries TRBV9 and TRBJ1-6; possible D gene TRBD1, 5 bases. V lost 3 bases and J 7 bases, leaving 20 bases between the germline ends. The CDR3 contains 17 residues. Germline-derived CDR1 and CDR2 are SGDLS and YYNGEE. The CDR3 DNA reads as TGTGCCAGCAGCGATGCAATCACGAGGGGAGAGAATTCACCCCTCCACTTT. This sequence encodes CASSDAITRGENSPLHF.